This TCR beta chain was captured by sequencing in a study of response to subunit inactivated influenza vaccine. Study findings and constraints: Researchers suggested that each seasonal influenza vaccination recruits few new T cells.

Turning to this clonotype: Antigen specificity is unknown.

TCRdb re-derived calls from the RT-PCR reads in MiXCR, one entry per CDR3 protein. The sample includes about 780,000 distinct CDR3 sequences, roughly 18% of them seen just once. The origin of this receptor is a man aged 45-65 years who received an inactivated influenza vaccine. This specimen consisted of PBMCs from blood, obtained roughly 5 days after vaccination.

The CDR3 region is CAGGRDSYEQYF. In DNA, the CDR3 is TGTGCGGGGGGGCGGGACTCCTACGAGCAGTACTTC. The J gene is TRBJ2-7, the V gene TRBV7-9; possibly TRBD2 for D (7 bases). This CDR3 is 12 amino acids long. Per the germline V gene, CDR1 is SEHNR and CDR2 is FQNEAQ (reference sequence).